This T cell receptor beta chain was identified in a study of monozygotic twins with inflammatory bowel disease. Investigators made cDNA in eight separate reactions per sample. Template switching added UMIs carrying a 6-nucleotide sample barcode. No DNA is given; TCRdb re-called the 5' RACE reads and lists each CDR3 protein once. This sample's clone table lists approximately 400,000 distinct CDR3 sequences. This clonotype originated in a human donor with ulcerative colitis or Crohn's disease, or a healthy co-twin of an affected twin (not recorded which). Sequencing was performed on blood.

The CDR3 region is CAGSPGALSTIYF. The gene calls are TRBV11-2 and TRBJ1-3; TCRdb reports TRBD1, a call that lacks DNA to check it against. This CDR3 contains 13 residues. Germline assignment: CDR1 SGHAT and CDR2 FQNNGV.